One sample yielded the 7 T cell receptor beta chains listed below, sequenced in a study of shared clonotypes between healthy human individuals. The data were produced by immunoSEQ multiplex PCR, yet TCRdb's version contains in-frame clones alone and is incomplete. The sample carries about 1 million clones, about 80% recorded once. Sequencing was done on a sample of memory CD4+ T cells sorted from blood. Subset here: CD45RA-negative fraction. The receptors shown here come from a man between 18 and 29 years old in good health.

The chain carries TRBV19 and TRBJ1-6; a weak D match, TRBD1 (6 bases). This CDR3 has 17 amino acids. Germline V gene sequence: CDR1 LNHDA, CDR2 SQIVND (reference sequence). Between the trimmed V and J ends, which lost 1 base and 6 bases, there was a span of 16 bases. This CDR3 is CASSIVTGTVSNSPLHF. The CDR3 DNA reads TGTGCCAGTAGTATAGTCACAGGGACGGTTTCTAATTCACCCCTCCACTTT. Full variable domain (remainder filled in from reference TRBV19 and TRBJ1-6): DGGITQSPKYLFRKEGQNVTLSCEQNLNHDAMYWYRQDPGQGLRLIYYSQIVNDFQKGDIAEGYSVSREKKESFPLTVTSAQKNPTAFYLCASSIVTGTVSNSPLHFGNGTRLTVT.

The CDR3 DNA reads as TGTGCCAGCTCACCAGAGGGGGGCGAAGAGACCCAGTACTTC. It codes for CASSPEGGEETQYF. The V call is TRBV18, the J call TRBJ2-5; either TRBD1 or TRBD2 may fit D (6 bases each). The CDR3 is made up of 14 amino acids. Germline V gene lookup returns CDR1 KGHSH and CDR2 LQKENI. V was cut by 2 bases and J by 3 bases, with 10 bases left in between. The full variable domain, with the rest looked up from reference TRBV18 and TRBJ2-5, is NAGVMQNPRHLVRRRGQEARLRCSPMKGHSHVYWYRQLPEEGLKFMVYLQKENIIDESGMPKERFSAEFPKEGPSILRIQQVVRGDSAAYFCASSPEGGEETQYFGPGTRLLVL.

V usage is TRBV10-1 and J usage is TRBJ2-3, with D tentatively TRBD1 (6 bases). V gave up 2 bases and J gave up 4 bases, with 13 bases separating them. The germline CDR1 and CDR2 sequences are WNHNN and SYGVQD (reference sequence). The CDR3 extends over 15 amino acids. For the CDR3, the DNA is TGCGCCAGCAGTGAGCTGACAGGTCAGCCAGATACGCAGTATTTT. Translating gives CASSELTGQPDTQYF.

The gene calls are TRBV7-2 and TRBJ1-3, with D perhaps TRBD1 (5 bases). V lost 5 bases, J lost 0 bases, and 17 bases lay in between. The CDR3 consists of 17 residues. CDR1 and CDR2 (germline): SGHTA, FQGNSA. For the CDR3, the DNA is TGTGCCAGCAGCCGAGTAGGGGTTTCGAGCTCTGGAAACACCATATATTTT. It encodes CASSRVGVSSSGNTIYF.

The CDR3 nucleotides read TGTGCCAGCAGTTTGACCCGAAAGGACGAAAAACTGTTTTTT. Translated, it gives CASSLTRKDEKLFF. The rearrangement uses TRBV28 and TRBJ1-4; D is uncertain. Germline CDR1 and CDR2: MDHEN and SYDVKM. Trimming took 3 bases from V and 8 from J, leaving 13 bases between them. The CDR3 covers 14 residues.

The chain has TRBV7-9 and TRBJ1-6, with D possibly matching TRBD1 (5 bases). V was trimmed by 5 bases and J by 6 bases, leaving 14 bases between them. CDR3 length: 15 amino acids. Per the germline V gene, CDR1 is SEHNR and CDR2 is FQNEAQ (reference sequence). The CDR3 loop is CASSPSTVPNSPLHF. CDR3 coding DNA: TGTGCCAGCAGCCCATCGACAGTCCCTAATTCACCCCTCCACTTT.

The chain has TRBV5-5 and TRBJ2-3, with 8 bases identical to TRBD1. V lost 4 bases, J lost 6 bases, and 7 bases stayed unmatched. This CDR3 has 14 amino acids. The germline V gene has CDR1 SGHKS and CDR2 YYEKEE (reference sequence). CDR3 nucleotide sequence: TGTGCCAGCAGCGACGACAGGGGATCGGATACGCAGTATTTT. This encodes CASSDDRGSDTQYF. The full variable domain, rest sourced from reference TRBV5-5 and TRBJ2-3, is DAGVTQSPTHLIKTRGQQVTLRCSPISGHKSVSWYQQVLGQGPQFIFQYYEKEERGRGNFPDRFSARQFPNYSSELNVNALLLGDSALYLCASSDDRGSDTQYFGPGTRLTVL.